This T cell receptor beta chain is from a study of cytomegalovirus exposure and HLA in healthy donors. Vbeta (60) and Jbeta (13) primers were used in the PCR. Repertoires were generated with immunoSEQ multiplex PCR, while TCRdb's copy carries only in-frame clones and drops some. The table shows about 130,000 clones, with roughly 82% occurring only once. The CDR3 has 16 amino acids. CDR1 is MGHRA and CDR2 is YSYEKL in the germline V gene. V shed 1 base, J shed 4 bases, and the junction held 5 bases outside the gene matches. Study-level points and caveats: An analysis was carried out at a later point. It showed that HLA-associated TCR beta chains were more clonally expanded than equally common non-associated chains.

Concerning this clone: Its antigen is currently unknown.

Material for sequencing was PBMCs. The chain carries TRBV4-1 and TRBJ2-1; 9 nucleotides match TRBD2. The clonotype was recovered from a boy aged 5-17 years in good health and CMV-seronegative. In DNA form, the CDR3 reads TGCGCCAGCAGCCAAGGTGGGACTAGCATTTACAATGAGCAGTTCTTC. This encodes CASSQGGTSIYNEQFF.